Listed here is a single TCR beta chain. A J-beta primer mix and a sample-barcoded 5' primer were used in a second PCR of about 7 to 12 cycles. At least 2.5 million CDR3-containing paired-end reads were obtained per sample. TCRdb redid the calling of the 5' RACE reads with MiXCR, one entry per CDR3 protein. The sample holds approximately 780,000 distinct CDR3 sequences; roughly 24% are singletons and the top ten take around 3%. The source of the sample is a study of blood T cells in healthy people across ages. These sequences were also reported in another study, on T cells of mothers and their children.

The receptor was derived from a boy aged 5-17 years in good health. The sample comprised blood.

CDR3 DNA: TGCGCCAGCAGCCGGGACAGGGGGCCAACTAATGAAAAACTGTTTTTT. Its translation is CASSRDRGPTNEKLFF. This chain links TRBV4-1 with TRBJ1-4, with 12 bases lining up with TRBD1. V was clipped by 4 bases and J by 0 bases; unmatched bases: 0. Looked up from germline, CDR1 is MGHRA and CDR2 is YSYEKL. The CDR3 spans 16 residues.